This T cell receptor beta chain was found in a study of control samples from healthy donors and cancer patients. This CDR3 comprises 15 residues. Germline V CDR1 and CDR2: SGHTA, FQGNSA. J was trimmed by 6 bases and V by 3 bases; bases with no gene match: 7. The assay was immunoSEQ multiplex PCR, and TCRdb's table has in-frame clones only and misses some. The data hold 70,000 or so clones, with 84% observed a single time. The sequence derives from a man between 45 and 60 years old in good health. Specimen: blood. The chain combines TRBV7-2 with TRBJ2-7; 11 nucleotides line up with TRBD2. CDR3 region: CASSFTPGTSGEQYF. CDR3 nucleotide sequence: TGTGCCAGCAGCTTTACCCCCGGGACTAGCGGCGAGCAGTACTTC.